The sequence of this T cell receptor (beta chain) was determined in a study of long-term antiretroviral therapy in people with HIV. The assay, immunoSEQ v3.0, was run at survey level. The table came from immunoSEQ multiplex PCR; TCRdb's copy has only in-frame clones and leaves some out. This table has fewer than 35,000 clones, approximately 85% appearing once. Points from the study as a whole: Whereas controls had wider CDR3 length ranges, HIV repertoires had narrower ones.

As for this clone: Its matching antigen is unknown.

Germline lookup yields CDR1 SGHNT and CDR2 YENEEA. V was cut by 0 bases and J by 6 bases, with 6 bases left in between. The CDR3 length is 12 residues. The sequence was collected from a man aged 40-49 years with HIV. Specimen: unsorted PBMCs, collected 3 years after starting antiretroviral therapy. J is TRBJ2-7 and V is TRBV11-3; no clear D. This CDR3 is CASSLDSREQYF. The CDR3 DNA follows: TGTGCCAGCAGCTTAGATTCGCGCGAGCAGTACTTC.